A single sample gave rise to the 5 T cell receptor beta chains below, sequenced in a study of graft-versus-host responses after intestinal transplantation. Clones were sequenced by immunoSEQ multiplex PCR, and TCRdb holds only the in-frame ones, with some missing. The sample shows about 97,000 clones, around nine tenths of them seen only once. Sequenced here: PBMCs, sampled approximately 420 days after intestinal transplant. The receptors here all came from a human patient who received an intestinal transplant, so some T cells may come from the graft donor.

The rearrangement joins TRBV2 to TRBJ2-5; no clear D gene. The CDR3 sequence is 11 residues long. CDR1 and CDR2 from the germline V gene are SNHLY and FYNNEI. Trimming stripped 8 bases from V and 1 base from J, with 5 bases between. CDR3 nucleotide sequence: TGTGCCAGCGGGCCCCAAGAGACCCAGTACTTC. The encoded protein is CASGPQETQYF.

This clone has just one count. J is TRBJ1-6 and V is TRBV6-6; D not certain. The V end lost 8 bases, the J end lost 7 bases, and 18 bases lay between the germline ends. Germline V gene sequence: CDR1 MNHNY, CDR2 SVGAGI (reference sequence). CDR3 length equals 15 residues. The CDR3 reads CASAPPRAHNSPLHF. DNA for the CDR3: TGTGCCAGCGCGCCCCCCCGGGCCCACAATTCACCCCTCCACTTT.

CDR3: CASSEEHLGQPQHF. CDR3 bases: TGTGCCAGCAGTGAAGAACACCTCGGTCAGCCCCAGCATTTT. The V call is TRBV2, the J call TRBJ1-5; D is ambiguous. The CDR3 has 14 amino acids. Germline V CDR1 and CDR2: SNHLY, FYNNEI. V shed 1 base and J shed 6 bases, with 10 bases lying between them.

V gene TRBV6-5 combines with J gene TRBJ1-4; tentatively, D is TRBD1 (5 bases). The CDR3 extends over 14 amino acids. Trimming cost V 4 bases and J 5 bases, with 11 bases left between them. Looked up from germline, CDR1 is MNHEY and CDR2 is SVGAGI. The CDR3 DNA sequence: TGTGCCAGCAGTTCCAGGGACGGCAATGAAAAACTGTTTTTT. Its translation: CASSSRDGNEKLFF.

The chain combines TRBV11-2 with TRBJ2-7; no clear D. V was shortened by 2 bases and J by 1 base, with 9 bases between the two germline ends. Germline lookup yields CDR1 SGHAT and CDR2 FQNNGV. The CDR3 extends over 14 amino acids. Here the CDR3 DNA reads TGTGCCAGCAGCTTATATAAGGGTTCCTACGAGCAGTACTTC. This sequence encodes CASSLYKGSYEQYF. The complete variable domain, with remaining parts taken from reference TRBV11-2 and TRBJ2-7, reads EAGVAQSPRYKIIEKRQSVAFWCNPISGHATLYWYQQILGQGPKLLIQFQNNGVVDDSQLPKDRFSAERLKGVDSTLKIQPAKLEDSAVYLCASSLYKGSYEQYFGPGTRLTVT.